The 9 T cell receptor beta chains below all came from one sample that was sequenced in a study of CD8+ T cells in alopecia areata. Treatment in this sample: oral pan-JAK inhibitor, 5-10 mg twice daily. Once RNA had been extracted, it was reverse transcribed into cDNA to act as the sequencing template. This table comes from immunoSEQ multiplex PCR, and its TCRdb copy is limited to in-frame clones, with some not included. The sample carries about 180,000 clones, approximately 50% recorded once. Here the sequenced sample was CD8+ T cells sorted from blood, taken at week 52, from a patient treated with tofacitinib. These receptor sequences come from a human donor with alopecia areata.

For this clone: The sample contains more than one DNA sequence encoding this CDR3. The chain joins TRBV4-3 to TRBJ2-1, with D unclear. CDR1 LGHNA and CDR2 YSLEER come from the germline V gene. The ends were cut back, 0 bases at V and 0 bases at J, with 6 bases in the middle. CDR3 length: 15 amino acids. For the CDR3, the DNA is TGCGCCAGCAGCCAAGACGCTAGCTCCTACAATGAGCAGTTCTTC. The encoded protein is CASSQDASSYNEQFF.

This clone was seen only a few times. The chain uses TRBV10-3 and TRBJ2-7; 8 positions agree with TRBD1. Unmatched junction bases numbered 6, after V lost 6 bases and J lost 2 bases. Per germline, CDR1 ENHRY and CDR2 SYGVKD. This CDR3 is 14 amino acids long. The CDR3 is CAISAGTGAYEQYF. The CDR3 DNA is TGTGCCATCAGCGCCGGGACAGGTGCCTACGAGCAGTACTTC.

The V and J genes are TRBV27 and TRBJ2-1, with no clear D. V was shortened by 8 bases and J by 10 bases, with 9 bases between the two germline ends. The germline CDR1 and CDR2 sequences are MNHEY and SMNVEV (reference sequence). The CDR3 is 10 residues long. The CDR3 sequence is CASGNREQFF. The CDR3 DNA reads TGTGCCAGCGGCAACCGGGAGCAGTTCTTC.

In its sample, this clone was seen a few times. The chain couples TRBV7-2 to TRBJ2-5; the D gene is possibly TRBD1 (5 bases). The length of the CDR3 is 15 residues. Trimming took 5 bases from V and 5 from J, leaving 18 bases between them. Germline CDR1 and CDR2: SGHTA and FQGNSA. The CDR3 DNA sequence: TGTGCCAGCAGCCCTAGGGCAGGGCATACGGAGACCCAGTACTTC. It translates to CASSPRAGHTETQYF.

This clone showed up just a few times. The V gene is TRBV10-3, the J gene TRBJ2-5; 8 bases agree with TRBD1. CDR3 length: 15 amino acids. Germline loops: CDR1 ENHRY, CDR2 SYGVKD. V gave up 4 bases and J gave up 5 bases; unmatched junction bases: 9. CDR3 sequence (DNA): TGTGCCATCAGTGGACAGGGGACTCTCGGGGAGACCCAGTACTTC. This encodes CAISGQGTLGETQYF.

With regard to this clone: Other DNA sequences in the same sample also yield this CDR3. The V call is TRBV9, the J call TRBJ1-5, with D unclear. The CDR3 runs 14 residues. V was trimmed by 0 bases and J by 0 bases, leaving 4 bases between them. Germline-derived CDR1 and CDR2 are SGDLS and YYNGEE. In nucleotides, the CDR3 is TGTGCCAGCAGCGTAGGGTATAGCAATCAGCCCCAGCATTTT. This translates into CASSVGYSNQPQHF.

The chain uses TRBV4-2 and TRBJ1-1; D ambiguous. The V end was cut by 1 base, the J end by 1 base, with 7 bases between. Germline V gene sequence: CDR1 LGHNA, CDR2 YNFKEQ. The CDR3 contains 14 residues. The CDR3 here is CASSQAVGNTEAFF. CDR3 bases: TGTGCCAGCAGCCAAGCGGTAGGGAACACTGAAGCTTTCTTT.

The gene calls are TRBV7-2 and TRBJ2-3; D is possibly TRBD1 (5 bases). The CDR3 sequence is 17 residues long. V was cut by 5 bases and J by 2 bases, with 20 bases left in between. Germline values: CDR1 SGHTA, CDR2 FQGNSA. The CDR3 is CASSAVGAESYTDTQYF. CDR3 nucleotide sequence: TGTGCCAGCAGCGCCGTAGGGGCAGAGAGCTACACAGATACGCAGTATTTT.

This chain links TRBV2 with TRBJ2-7, with D uncertain. Germline V lookup: CDR1 SNHLY, CDR2 FYNNEI. The V end was cut by 4 bases, the J end by 0 bases, with 10 bases between. The CDR3 totals 14 residues. This CDR3 reads CASSGHTNSYEQYF. The DNA for the CDR3 is TGTGCCAGCAGTGGACACACGAACTCCTACGAGCAGTACTTC.